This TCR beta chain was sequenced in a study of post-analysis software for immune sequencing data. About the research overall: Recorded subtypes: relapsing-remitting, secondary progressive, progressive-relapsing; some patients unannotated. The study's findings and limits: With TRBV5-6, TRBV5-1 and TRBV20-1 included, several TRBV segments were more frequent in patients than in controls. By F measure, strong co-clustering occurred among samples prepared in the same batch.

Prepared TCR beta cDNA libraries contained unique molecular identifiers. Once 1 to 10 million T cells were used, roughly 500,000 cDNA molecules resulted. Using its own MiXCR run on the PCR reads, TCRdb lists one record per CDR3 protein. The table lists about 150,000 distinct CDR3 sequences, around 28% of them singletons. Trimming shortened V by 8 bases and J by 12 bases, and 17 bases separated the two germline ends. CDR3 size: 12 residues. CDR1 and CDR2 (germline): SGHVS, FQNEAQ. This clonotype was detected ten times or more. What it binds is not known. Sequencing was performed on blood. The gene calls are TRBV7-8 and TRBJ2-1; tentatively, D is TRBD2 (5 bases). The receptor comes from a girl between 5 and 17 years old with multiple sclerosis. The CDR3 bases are TGTGCCAGCTCAAAACGGGATGTGGGGCAGTTCTTC. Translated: CASSKRDVGQFF.